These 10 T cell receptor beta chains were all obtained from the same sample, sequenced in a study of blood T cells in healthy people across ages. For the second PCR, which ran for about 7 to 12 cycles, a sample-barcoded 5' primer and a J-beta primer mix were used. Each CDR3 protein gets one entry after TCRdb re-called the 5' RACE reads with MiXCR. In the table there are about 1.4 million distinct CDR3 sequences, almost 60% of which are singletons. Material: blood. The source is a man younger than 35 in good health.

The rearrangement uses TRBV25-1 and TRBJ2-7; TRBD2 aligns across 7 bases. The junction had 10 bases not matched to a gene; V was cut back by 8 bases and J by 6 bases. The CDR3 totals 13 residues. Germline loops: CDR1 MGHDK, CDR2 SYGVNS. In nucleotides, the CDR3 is TGTGCCAGCTGCGTGACTAGCCGCCCCGAGCAGTACTTC. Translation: CASCVTSRPEQYF.

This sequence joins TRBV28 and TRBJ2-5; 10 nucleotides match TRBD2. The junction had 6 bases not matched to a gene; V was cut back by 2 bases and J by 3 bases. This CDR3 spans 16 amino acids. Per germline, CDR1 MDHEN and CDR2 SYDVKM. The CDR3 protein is CASSLQLAGKKETQYF. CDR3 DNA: TGTGCCAGCAGTTTACAACTAGCGGGGAAAAAAGAGACCCAGTACTTC.

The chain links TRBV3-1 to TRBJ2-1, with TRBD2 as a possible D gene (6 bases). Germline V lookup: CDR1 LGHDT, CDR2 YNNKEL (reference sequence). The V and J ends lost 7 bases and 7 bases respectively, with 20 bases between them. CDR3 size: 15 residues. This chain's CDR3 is CASTYSGGGMNEQFF. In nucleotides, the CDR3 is TGTGCCAGCACCTACTCCGGGGGAGGAATGAATGAGCAGTTCTTC.

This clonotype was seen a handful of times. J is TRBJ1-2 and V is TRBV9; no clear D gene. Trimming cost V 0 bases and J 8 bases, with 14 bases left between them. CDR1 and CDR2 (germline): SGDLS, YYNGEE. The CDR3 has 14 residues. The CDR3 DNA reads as TGTGCCAGCAGCGTAGTAACTGAATCTACGGGCTACACCTTC. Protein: CASSVVTESTGYTF.

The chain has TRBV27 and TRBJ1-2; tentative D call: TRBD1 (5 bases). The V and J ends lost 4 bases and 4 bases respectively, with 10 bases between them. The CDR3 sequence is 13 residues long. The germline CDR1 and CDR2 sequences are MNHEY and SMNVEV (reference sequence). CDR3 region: CASSSGTPYGYTF. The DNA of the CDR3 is TGTGCCAGCAGTTCCGGGACCCCCTATGGCTACACCTTC.

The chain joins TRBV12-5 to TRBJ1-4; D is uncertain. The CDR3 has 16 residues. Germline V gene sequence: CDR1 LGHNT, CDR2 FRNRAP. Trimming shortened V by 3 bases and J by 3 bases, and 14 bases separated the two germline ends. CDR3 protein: CASGFQPGRANEKLFF. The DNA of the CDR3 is TGTGCTAGTGGTTTCCAACCTGGACGGGCTAATGAAAAACTGTTTTTT. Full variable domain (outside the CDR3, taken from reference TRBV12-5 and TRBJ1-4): DARVTQTPRHKVTEMGQEVTMRCQPILGHNTVFWYRQTMMQGLELLAYFRNRAPLDDSGMPKDRFSAEMPDATLATLKIQPSEPRDSAVYFCASGFQPGRANEKLFFGSGTQLSVL.

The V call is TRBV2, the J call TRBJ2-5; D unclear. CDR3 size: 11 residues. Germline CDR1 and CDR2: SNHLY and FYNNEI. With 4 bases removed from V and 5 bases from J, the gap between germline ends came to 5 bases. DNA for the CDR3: TGTGCCAGCAGTGTCCCGGAGACCCAGTACTTC. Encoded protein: CASSVPETQYF.

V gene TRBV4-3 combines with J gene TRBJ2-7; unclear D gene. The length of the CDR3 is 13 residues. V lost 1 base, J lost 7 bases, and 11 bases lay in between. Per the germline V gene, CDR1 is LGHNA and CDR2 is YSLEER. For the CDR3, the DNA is TGCGCCAGCAGCCAAGGGCCCTCCCGGGAGCAGTACTTC. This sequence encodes CASSQGPSREQYF.

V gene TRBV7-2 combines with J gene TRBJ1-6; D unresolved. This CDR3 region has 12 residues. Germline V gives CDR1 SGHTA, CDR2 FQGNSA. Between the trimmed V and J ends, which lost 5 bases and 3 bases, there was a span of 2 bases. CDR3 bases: TGTGCCAGCAGCCACTATAATTCACCCCTCCACTTT. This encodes CASSHYNSPLHF.

The CDR3 reads CATSRGVQTTNTEAFF. The CDR3 bases are TGTGCCACCAGCAGAGGGGTACAGACCACGAACACTGAAGCTTTCTTT. This chain uses TRBV15 with TRBJ1-1; D unresolved. CDR1 is LNHNV and CDR2 is YYDKDF in the germline V gene (reference sequence). Trimming removed 1 base at V and 1 base at J, with 13 bases between. CDR3 length: 16 residues.